This entry lists 17 T cell receptor beta chains sequenced from one sample in a study of T cell responses to AZD1222 COVID-19 vaccine. The protocol was immunoSEQ multiplex PCR, while the TCRdb copy is restricted to in-frame clones and leaves out a portion. The sample includes roughly 120,000 clones, about 91% of them seen just once. The sequences come from peripheral blood, collected on day 0 of AZD1222 vaccination. Source of these receptors: an adult in good health.

The V call is TRBV9, the J call TRBJ2-1, with D hard to call. This CDR3 spans 13 amino acids. The germline V gene encodes CDR1 SGDLS and CDR2 YYNGEE. Trimming took off 0 bases at V and 6 bases at J, with 7 bases between the two ends. CDR3 bases: TGTGCCAGCAGCGTAGGGGTTAGCAATGAGCAGTTCTTC. Translated, it gives CASSVGVSNEQFF.

J is TRBJ2-1 and V is TRBV15, with D perhaps TRBD1 (5 bases). Trimming cost V 3 bases and J 2 bases, with 17 bases left between them. This CDR3 has 17 amino acids. Germline V gene lookup returns CDR1 LNHNV and CDR2 YYDKDF (reference sequence). In nucleotides, the CDR3 is TGTGCCACCAGCAGCCAATTGCGGACATACCCCTACAATGAGCAGTTCTTC. Residues: CATSSQLRTYPYNEQFF. The whole variable domain, remainder taken from reference TRBV15 and TRBJ2-1, is DAMVIQNPRYQVTQFGKPVTLSCSQTLNHNVMYWYQQKSSQAPKLLFHYYDKDFNNEADTPDNFQSRRPNTSFCFLDIRSPGLGDTAMYLCATSSQLRTYPYNEQFFGPGTRLTVL.

The chain uses TRBV9 and TRBJ2-2, with D possibly being TRBD1 or TRBD2 (5 bases each). The CDR3 has 16 residues. Deletions cut 0 bases from V and 1 base from J, with 10 bases between. Germline loops: CDR1 SGDLS, CDR2 YYNGEE. The CDR3 DNA sequence: TGTGCCAGCAGCGTAGGGGACGTACTGAACACCGGGGAGCTGTTTTTT. Amino acids: CASSVGDVLNTGELFF.

The chain is built from TRBV4-2 and TRBJ2-1; 11 nucleotides match TRBD2. The CDR3 is 18 residues long. From germline, CDR1 is LGHNA and CDR2 YNFKEQ. J was trimmed by 1 base and V by 4 bases; bases with no gene match: 9. The CDR3 DNA is TGTGCCAGCAGCCGCCGGAAACTAGCGGGAGAATCCTACAATGAGCAGTTCTTC. It encodes CASSRRKLAGESYNEQFF.

This chain connects TRBV3-1 (or the pseudogene TRBV3-2) to TRBJ1-6, with TRBD1 as a possible D gene (6 bases). The germline V gene encodes CDR1 LGHDT and CDR2 YNNKEL (reference sequence). Deletions cut 10 bases from V and 8 bases from J, with 18 bases between. The CDR3 spans 14 residues. CDR3 nucleotides: TGTGCCACCACTTTAGGGGGGTTTGATTCACCCCTCCACTTT. This gives the protein CATTLGGFDSPLHF.

V and J are TRBV3-1 (or the pseudogene TRBV3-2) and TRBJ1-3, with D hard to call. The V gene's germline CDR1 is LGHDT and CDR2 YNNKEL (reference sequence). The V end lost 0 bases, the J end lost 5 bases, and 8 bases lay between the germline ends. The CDR3 runs 14 residues. This chain's CDR3 is CASSQEATRNTIYF. The CDR3, as DNA: TGTGCCAGCAGCCAAGAAGCGACAAGAAACACCATATATTTT.

The DNA of the CDR3 is TGTGCCAGCTCACCCAGTCAGGGGGCTTGGACTGAAGCTTTCTTT. This gives the protein CASSPSQGAWTEAFF. V is TRBV18 and J is TRBJ1-1; 8 bases are a match to TRBD1. The J segment lost 5 bases and the V segment lost 3 bases, leaving 8 bases of the junction unmatched. The CDR3 is made up of 15 amino acids. The germline V gene has CDR1 KGHSH and CDR2 LQKENI.

This clone has only a few counts. This rearrangement joins TRBV3-1 (or the pseudogene TRBV3-2) to TRBJ2-1; 7 bases match TRBD2. V lost 1 base, J lost 9 bases, and 9 bases stayed unmatched. Germline CDR1 and CDR2: LGHDT and YNNKEL (reference sequence). CDR3 length: 15 amino acids. This CDR3 is CASSQAGGRSVEQFF. The CDR3 region has the DNA TGTGCCAGCAGCCAAGCGGGCGGGAGATCGGTTGAGCAGTTCTTC.

This clone was found once. The chain is built from TRBV6-6 and TRBJ1-5; 9 bases align to TRBD1. Germline CDR1 and CDR2: MNHNY and SVGAGI (reference sequence). Trimming took 1 base from V and 5 from J; bases not matched to a gene: 3. The CDR3 has 15 amino acids. The CDR3 nucleotides read TGTGCCAGCAGTTACTTGACAGGGGGGGATCAGCCCCAGCATTTT. Residues: CASSYLTGGDQPQHF.

The genes are TRBV10-3 and TRBJ1-2; D is ambiguous. Germline CDR1 ENHRY, CDR2 SYGVKD. V gave up 3 bases and J gave up 3 bases, with 11 bases separating them. This CDR3 contains 14 residues. Here the CDR3 reads CAISELTGYYGYTF. CDR3 nucleotides: TGTGCCATCAGTGAATTAACCGGCTACTATGGCTACACCTTC.

The chain recombines TRBV27 with TRBJ1-1; D is ambiguous. Trimming took off 8 bases at V and 0 bases at J, with 16 bases between the two ends. The CDR3 contains 15 residues. The V gene's germline CDR1 is MNHEY and CDR2 SMNVEV (reference sequence). The CDR3 region is CASDQPRVMNTEAFF. The CDR3 region has the DNA TGTGCCAGCGACCAGCCCCGGGTCATGAACACTGAAGCTTTCTTT.

The genes are TRBV10-3 and TRBJ2-5; weak D call: TRBD2 (5 bases). This CDR3 comprises 13 residues. V shed 2 bases and J shed 7 bases, with 11 bases lying between them. Germline CDR1 ENHRY, CDR2 SYGVKD. The CDR3 spells CAISEGSDGTQYF. CDR3 bases: TGTGCCATCAGTGAGGGTAGCGATGGGACCCAGTACTTC.

The V call is TRBV19, the J call TRBJ2-7, with D possibly being TRBD1 (6 bases). This CDR3 contains 14 residues. Germline values: CDR1 LNHDA, CDR2 SQIVND (reference sequence). Trimming shortened V by 6 bases and J by 5 bases, and 17 bases separated the two germline ends. CDR3 nucleotides: TGTGCCAGTAGAATGGACAGTCTGGGAGACGAGCAGTACTTC. Translating it yields CASRMDSLGDEQYF.

The rearrangement joins TRBV10-2 to TRBJ2-5, with 10 nucleotides matching TRBD2. CDR1 WSHSY and CDR2 SAAADI come from the germline V gene. The CDR3 is 14 amino acids. The V gene end was trimmed by 6 bases and the J gene end by 5 bases; junction bases not matched to a gene: 6. For the CDR3, the DNA is TGCGCCAGCAGGGTAGCGGGAGGTCGTGAGACCCAGTACTTC. It is translated as CASRVAGGRETQYF.

This sequence joins TRBV19 and TRBJ2-2, with 7 bases identical to TRBD2. The CDR3 runs 14 residues. V dropped 9 bases and J dropped 2; count of bases not matched to a gene: 6. From germline, CDR1 is LNHDA and CDR2 SQIVND (reference sequence). The CDR3 DNA reads as TGTGCCAGCTTCCGCGGGAGAAACACCGGGGAGCTGTTTTTT. It is translated as CASFRGRNTGELFF.

This sequence joins TRBV5-1 and TRBJ2-6; D is undetermined. Germline V gives CDR1 SGHRS, CDR2 YFSETQ. The V end lost 5 bases, the J end lost 6 bases, and 15 bases lay between the germline ends. The CDR3 contains 15 residues. The CDR3 sequence is CASRLSQPSANVLTF. The CDR3 DNA reads as TGCGCCAGCAGACTCTCACAGCCTTCGGCCAACGTCCTGACTTTC.

This rearrangement joins TRBV5-1 to TRBJ1-1; D might be TRBD1 (5 bases). Per germline, CDR1 SGHRS and CDR2 YFSETQ. The CDR3 is 17 amino acids. The V and J ends lost 4 bases and 0 bases respectively, with 19 bases between them. CDR3 coding DNA: TGCGCCAGCAGCCTCTCCCGCAGGGACCCCATGAACACTGAAGCTTTCTTT. This sequence encodes CASSLSRRDPMNTEAFF.